The source of this T cell receptor (beta chain) is a study of monozygotic twins with inflammatory bowel disease (dated 2019 in TCRdb). Some background on the complete study: In total, about 30 monozygotic twin pairs made up the full study: 19 Danish pairs, all IBD-discordant, plus nine German pairs, of which four were IBD-concordant and five were IBD-discordant. The search for disease-associated traits relied mainly on comparing, within discordant pairs, IBD patients with their genetically identical healthy co-twins. Each individual had, on average, about 151 000 unique TCRalpha sequences and 181 000 unique TCRbeta sequences available for analysis.

The germline V gene provides CDR1 SGHRS and CDR2 YFSETQ. The CDR3 covers 16 residues, taking in both the cysteine and the phenylalanine. No DNA accompanies this entry. General study outcomes and caveats: IBD patients shared fewer clonotypes with other individuals than healthy twins did, most markedly in patients showing signs of disease activity. Distinction between different T cell subtypes could not be achieved in the analysis. Measured by the inverse Simpson index, TCRbeta repertoire diversity was lower in IBD patients than in their healthy co-twins. Because patients received different immunosuppressive treatments, the repertoires may have picked up extra background noise and variability between individuals. The results gave no support for a single strong signal or clonotype linked to IBD. No difference in repertoire similarity was observed between concordant and discordant twins, possibly owing to limited statistical power.

As to this clonotype: No cognate antigen has been identified for it.

The library came from 5' RACE. The input for every TCR library was 3,500 to 4,000 ng of total RNA. cDNA was synthesized with SMARTScribe reverse transcriptase in eight separate reactions per sample. During cDNA synthesis, template switching introduced unique molecular identifiers that contained a 6-nucleotide sample barcode. Amplification of TCRalpha and TCRbeta cDNA involved two nested PCRs of 16 and 9 cycles, and each PCR was followed by bead purification. Before amplification, cDNA was treated with uracil DNA-glycosylase and purified using the QIAquick PCR purification kit. In the second PCR, Illumina TruSeq-compatible adapters and sample-specific barcodes were added. Library quality and concentration were checked on TapeStation and Qubit, and libraries were pooled at 5 ng each. Sequencing of the pooled libraries was done on an Illumina HiSeq2500 single-index Rapid Run using custom sequencing primers and 2 x 100 bp reads. Processing in the source paper ran as follows. PCR and sequencing errors were corrected by UMI-based consensus assembly using MiGEC version 1.2.6. V(D)J alignment, clonotype assembly and CDR3 extraction were performed with MiXCR version 2.1.1. To normalise gene usage, clonotype sharing and MAIT/NKT TCR abundance, the analysis used the top 1000, 10 000 and 20 000 clonotypes per sample. Diversity was computed as the inverse Simpson index with the vegan R package after downsampling to 27 000 UMIs. Paired Mann-Whitney U tests were applied to discordant twin pairs, and Benjamini-Hochberg correction was used for multiple testing. TCRdb reprocessed the reads and lists each CDR3 protein sequence as a single entry, with no DNA. The V and J calls reflect TCRdb's pipeline rather than the authors' work. The sample's records list roughly 330,000 distinct CDR3 sequences. The ten largest clones represent around 2% of the sample.

From each donor, a roughly 2.5 ml peripheral blood sample was collected into PAXgene tubes and kept at -80 degrees C. Without T cell sorting, total RNA was isolated from whole blood using the PAXgene blood miRNA kit on an automated QIAcube. Peripheral blood from monozygotic twin pairs who were concordant or discordant for inflammatory bowel disease underwent deep TCRalpha and TCRbeta repertoire profiling using unique molecular barcoding. For every twin pair, smoking habits were documented, and each individual was categorised as a current, former or never smoker. This sequence was found in a human donor with ulcerative colitis or Crohn's disease, or a healthy co-twin of an affected twin (not recorded which). Sequenced material: blood. This receptor chain uses TRBV5-1 and TRBJ1-1; TCRdb's D call of TRBD1 is untestable without DNA. Here the CDR3 is given as CASSLGVGAFGTEAFF. The full variable domain, completed from the reference TRBV5-1 and TRBJ1-1 proteins outside the CDR3, reads KAGVTQTPRYLIKTRGQQVTLSCSPISGHRSVSWYQQTPGQGLQFLFEYFSETQRNKGNFPGRFSGRQFSNSRSEMNVSTLELGDSALYLCASSLGVGAFGTEAFFGQGTRLTVV.